These 6 T cell receptor beta chains were sequenced from one sample in a study of human T cells and chemical hapten exposure. TCRdb analysed the RACE reads with MiXCR anew, one entry per CDR3 protein. The data hold 85,000 to 100,000 distinct CDR3 sequences, with about an eighth observed a single time. The time point denotes: patch test 1, 2 weeks after DPC sensitization. Treatment: therapeutic diphenylcyclopropenone sensitization with weekly scalp DPC. The source material was whole blood, sampled in connection with sensitization to the hapten diphenylcyclopropenone (DPC). The source of these receptors is a woman in her thirties or forties with alopecia areata. Some clones in this sample may be carry-over from other donors' samples.

J is TRBJ2-5 and V is TRBV11-2, with D perhaps matching TRBD1 (6 bases). Germline CDR1 reads SGHAT; CDR2 reads FQNNGV. CDR3 length equals 14 residues. The V and J ends lost 1 base and 5 bases respectively, with 11 bases between them. CDR3 sequence reads: CASSLGTVGETQYF. The DNA of the CDR3 is TGTGCCAGCAGCTTAGGGACAGTTGGGGAGACCCAGTACTTC.

This clonotype was seen many times. The rearrangement joins TRBV29-1 to TRBJ2-3; 7 bases line up with TRBD1. The CDR3 runs 14 residues. After removal of 5 bases from V and 4 bases from J, the junction contained 9 bases not matched to a gene. Germline loops: CDR1 SQVTM, CDR2 ANQGSEA. The chain's CDR3 is CSVSQGFGADTQYF. In nucleotides, the CDR3 is TGCAGCGTTTCACAGGGGTTCGGGGCAGATACGCAGTATTTT.

This clonotype was seen a handful of times. V gene TRBV10-3 combines with J gene TRBJ1-1, with TRBD1 matching over 9 bases. Germline trimming cut 10 bases from V and 5 bases from J; bases unmatched to any gene: 8. Germline CDR1 is ENHRY and CDR2 is SYGVKD. CDR3 length equals 13 residues. The CDR3 DNA reads TGTGCCACTGGGGGACAGGGTGATACTGAAGCTTTCTTT. Protein product: CATGGQGDTEAFF.

This sequence joins TRBV9 and TRBJ2-7; 7 bases line up with TRBD1. Looked up from germline, CDR1 is SGDLS and CDR2 is YYNGEE. The CDR3 length is 19 residues. With 0 bases clipped from V and 5 bases from J, the junction kept 20 bases outside the gene matches. CDR3: CASSVGGSGTTGIGHEQYF. CDR3 sequence (DNA): TGTGCCAGCAGCGTAGGTGGCTCGGGGACGACAGGGATTGGCCACGAGCAGTACTTC.

V is TRBV28 and J is TRBJ2-1; TRBD1 might be the D (5 bases). This CDR3 comprises 12 residues. Trimming stripped 7 bases from V and 8 bases from J, with 12 bases between. CDR1 is MDHEN and CDR2 is SYDVKM in the germline V gene. This CDR3 reads CASNSGPDEQFF. As DNA, the CDR3 is TGTGCCAGCAACTCAGGGCCGGATGAGCAGTTCTTC.

The rearrangement joins TRBV9 to TRBJ2-7, with D hard to call. The germline V gene has CDR1 SGDLS and CDR2 YYNGEE. The CDR3 consists of 13 residues. Between the trimmed V and J ends, which lost 3 bases and 1 base, there was a span of 8 bases. The CDR3 loop reads CASSDQASYEQYF. For the CDR3, the DNA is TGTGCCAGCAGCGACCAGGCTTCCTACGAGCAGTACTTC.